A selection of T cell receptor beta chains follows, all from one sample in a study of blood T cell repertoires in COVID-19. Clones were sequenced by immunoSEQ multiplex PCR, and TCRdb holds only the in-frame ones, with some missing. This repertoire shows about 13,000 clones, roughly 80% found once; its top ten account for around 41%. The sequencing input was peripheral blood. These receptors came from a woman older than 75 with acute or convalescent COVID-19. CDR3s include the opening cysteine and the closing phenylalanine or tryptophan. The D gene is left open where the match is weak. Part of the rows lack a size; the others show once, few, many or a class for expanded clones.

V: TRBV10-3; D: NA; J: TRBJ1-2; size: NA; CDR3: CAISESGGPSAYGYTF; DNA: TGTGCCATCAGTGAGTCGGGGGGTCCTTCGGCCTATGGCTACACCTTC
V: TRBV5-1; D: NA; J: TRBJ1-2; size: NA; CDR3: CASRAPMYHDTNYGYTF; DNA: TGCGCCAGCAGAGCGCCGATGTACCACGATACCAACTATGGCTACACCTTC
V: TRBV28; D: TRBD1; J: TRBJ1-6; size: once; CDR3: CASSFDRVRQSSYNSPLHF; DNA: TGTGCCAGCAGTTTTGACAGGGTCCGACAAAGCTCCTATAATTCACCCCTCCACTTT
V: TRBV7-8; D: NA; J: TRBJ1-2; size: few; CDR3: CASSSQAQGPPRGYTF; DNA: TGTGCCAGCAGCTCTCAGGCGCAGGGCCCACCGCGTGGCTACACCTTC
V: TRBV7-6; D: NA; J: TRBJ2-3; size: NA; CDR3: CASSHRLGSDTQYF; DNA: TGTGCCAGCAGCCATCGACTGGGTTCAGATACGCAGTATTTT
V: TRBV27; D: TRBD1; J: TRBJ2-3; size: NA; CDR3: CASSRTGFEDTQYF; DNA: TGTGCCAGCAGCCGGACAGGGTTCGAAGATACGCAGTATTTT
V: TRBV6-6; D: TRBD1; J: TRBJ1-1; size: NA; CDR3: CASRQQGGNTEAFF; DNA: TGTGCCAGCAGGCAACAGGGGGGAAACACTGAAGCTTTCTTT
V: TRBV3-1/TRBV3-2; D: TRBD2; J: TRBJ2-1; size: NA; CDR3: CASSQGQLAGGSGFF; DNA: TGTGCCAGCAGCCAAGGACAACTAGCGGGGGGCTCAGGGTTCTTC
V: TRBV20-1; D: NA; J: TRBJ1-1; size: few; CDR3: CSAKDRLTF; DNA: TGCAGTGCTAAAGACAGGCTAACCTTT
V: TRBV11-2; D: NA; J: TRBJ1-1; size: NA; CDR3: CASSRLQGLNTEAFF; DNA: TGTGCCAGCAGCAGACTACAGGGCCTGAACACTGAAGCTTTCTTT
V: TRBV7-3; D: TRBD1; J: TRBJ2-2; size: once; CDR3: CASSSDRVVGTGELFF; DNA: TGTGCCAGCAGCTCGGACAGGGTCGTTGGGACCGGGGAGCTGTTTTTT
V: TRBV5-5; D: NA; J: TRBJ1-1; size: few; CDR3: CASSRVGGNTEAFF; DNA: TGTGCCAGCAGCCGCGTCGGGGGGAACACTGAAGCTTTCTTT
V: TRBV19; D: TRBD1; J: TRBJ1-5; size: NA; CDR3: CASSKRDRVNSQPQHF; DNA: TGTGCCAGTAGTAAAAGGGACAGGGTAAACAGTCAGCCCCAGCATTTT
V: TRBV7-9; D: NA; J: TRBJ2-1; size: NA; CDR3: CASSLKGQYNEQFF; DNA: TGTGCCAGCAGCTTAAAAGGACAATACAATGAGCAGTTCTTC
V: TRBV12-3/TRBV12-4; D: NA; J: TRBJ2-5; size: NA; CDR3: CASRGVETQYF; DNA: TGTGCCAGCAGAGGGGTGGAGACCCAGTACTTC
V: TRBV5-4; D: TRBD1; J: TRBJ2-1; size: NA; CDR3: CASSLTGGNEQFF; DNA: TGTGCCAGCAGCTTGACAGGGGGCAATGAGCAGTTCTTC
V: TRBV10-3; D: NA; J: TRBJ1-6; size: NA; CDR3: CAISQEGPVSPLHF; DNA: TGTGCCATCAGCCAGGAGGGGCCGGTTTCACCCCTCCACTTT
V: TRBV10-3; D: TRBD1; J: TRBJ1-1; size: few; CDR3: CAISESWDREFTEAFF; DNA: TGTGCCATCAGTGAGTCCTGGGACAGGGAGTTCACTGAAGCTTTCTTT
V: TRBV4-1; D: NA; J: TRBJ1-5; size: NA; CDR3: CASSQDRGRHQPQHF; DNA: TGCGCCAGCAGCCAAGATCGAGGGCGCCATCAGCCCCAGCATTTT
V: TRBV5-1; D: NA; J: TRBJ2-1; size: NA; CDR3: CASSLGQPINEQFF; DNA: TGCGCCAGCAGCTTGGGACAGCCCATCAATGAGCAGTTCTTC
V: TRBV6-5; D: TRBD1; J: TRBJ1-1; size: few; CDR3: CASSYYRGRMNTEAFF; DNA: TGTGCCAGCAGTTACTACAGGGGACGGATGAACACTGAAGCTTTCTTT
V: TRBV6-5; D: NA; J: TRBJ2-1; size: NA; CDR3: CASSYGTPSSYNEQFF; DNA: TGTGCCAGCAGTTACGGGACTCCCAGCTCCTACAATGAGCAGTTCTTC
V: TRBV21-1; D: NA; J: TRBJ1-1; size: NA; CDR3: CASSKLDRGPDPRAFF; DNA: TGTGCCAGCAGCAAATTGGACAGGGGCCCGGATCCGCGAGCTTTCTTT
V: TRBV15; D: NA; J: TRBJ1-1; size: NA; CDR3: CATSRDLEGRAEAFF; DNA: TGTGCCACCAGCAGAGATTTGGAGGGGAGGGCTGAAGCTTTCTTT
V: TRBV5-8; D: TRBD1; J: TRBJ2-1; size: once; CDR3: CAVTGQGHNEQFF; DNA: TGTGCCGTCACGGGACAGGGACACAATGAGCAGTTCTTC
V: TRBV6-5; D: NA; J: TRBJ1-5; size: once; CDR3: CASRNTGYSNQPQHF; DNA: TGTGCCAGCAGAAACACGGGTTATAGCAATCAGCCCCAGCATTTT
V: TRBV25-1; D: NA; J: TRBJ1-4; size: NA; CDR3: CASRGSGTEKLFF; DNA: TGTGCCAGCAGGGGCTCCGGGACAGAAAAACTGTTTTTT
V: TRBV10-3; D: TRBD2; J: TRBJ2-1; size: NA; CDR3: CAISESSAHYEAGGESQEQFF; DNA: TGTGCCATCAGTGAGTCGAGTGCCCATTACGAAGCGGGGGGGGAGTCTCAAGAGCAGTTCTTC
V: TRBV4-1; D: TRBD2; J: TRBJ2-1; size: NA; CDR3: CASSPSGGYDEQFF; DNA: TGCGCCAGCAGCCCGAGCGGGGGGTACGATGAGCAGTTCTTC
V: TRBV10-3; D: TRBD2; J: TRBJ2-1; size: NA; CDR3: CAISESSGGVPWQFF; DNA: TGTGCCATCAGTGAGTCTAGCGGGGGGGTCCCATGGCAGTTCTTC
V: TRBV7-2; D: TRBD1; J: TRBJ2-1; size: NA; CDR3: CASSLDSTGSRNEQFF; DNA: TGTGCCAGCAGCTTAGACTCGACAGGGTCGAGAAATGAGCAGTTCTTC
V: TRBV7-9; D: NA; J: TRBJ1-2; size: few; CDR3: CASSRYRVGYTF; DNA: TGTGCCAGCAGCAGATACAGGGTCGGCTACACCTTC
V: TRBV5-6; D: TRBD1; J: TRBJ1-5; size: few; CDR3: CASSLLAGGFINQPQHF; DNA: TGTGCCAGCAGCTTGTTGGCAGGGGGCTTCATTAATCAGCCCCAGCATTTT